The sequence of this T cell receptor (beta chain) was determined in a study of shared clonotypes between healthy human individuals. Turning to the study itself: The study used three CD4 naive, three CD4 memory, two CD8 naive and one CD8 memory plate per donor.

Study-wide results and caveats: Naive subsets generally had larger estimated richness than memory subsets. Naive CD4 clonotype sharing across a handful of donors was approximately 5%.

This clone was observed a handful of times. Its antigen is undetermined. Each sorted subset replicate got 200 ng genomic DNA, tens of thousands of genomes. The assay was immunoSEQ multiplex PCR, and TCRdb's table has in-frame clones only and misses some. The profile shows some 2,500,000 clones, 90% to 95% of them singletons. The material sequenced was naive CD4+ T cells from PBMCs. Subset meaning: CD45RA+ positively selected. The origin of this receptor is a man aged 18 to 29 in good health. Some clones in this sample may be carry-over from other donors' samples.

The CDR3 protein is CASRTSLSGYGYTF. The CDR3 coding sequence is TGTGCCAGCAGAACTTCACTCTCGGGGTATGGCTACACCTTC. The chain uses TRBV28 and TRBJ1-2, with D unresolved. CDR1 and CDR2 (germline): MDHEN, SYDVKM. This CDR3 has 14 residues. The V end was cut by 6 bases, the J end by 5 bases, with 16 bases between.